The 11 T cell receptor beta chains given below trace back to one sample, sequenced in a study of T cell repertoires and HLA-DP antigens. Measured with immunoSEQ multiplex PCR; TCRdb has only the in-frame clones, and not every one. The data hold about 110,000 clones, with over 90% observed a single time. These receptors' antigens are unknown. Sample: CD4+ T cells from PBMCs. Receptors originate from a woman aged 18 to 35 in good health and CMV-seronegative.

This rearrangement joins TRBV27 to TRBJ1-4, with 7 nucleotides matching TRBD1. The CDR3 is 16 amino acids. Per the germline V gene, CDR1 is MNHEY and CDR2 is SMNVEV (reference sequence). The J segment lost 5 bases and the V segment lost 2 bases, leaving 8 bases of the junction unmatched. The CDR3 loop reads CASSLDPGQINEKLFF. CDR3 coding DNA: TGTGCCAGCAGTTTAGATCCGGGACAGATAAATGAAAAACTGTTTTTT.

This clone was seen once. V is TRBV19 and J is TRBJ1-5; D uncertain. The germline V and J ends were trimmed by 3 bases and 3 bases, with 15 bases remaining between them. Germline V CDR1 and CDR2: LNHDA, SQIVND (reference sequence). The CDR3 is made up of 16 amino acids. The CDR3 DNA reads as TGTGCCAGTAGTATGGGTGGAGAGGGTTACAATCAGCCCCAGCATTTT. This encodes CASSMGGEGYNQPQHF.

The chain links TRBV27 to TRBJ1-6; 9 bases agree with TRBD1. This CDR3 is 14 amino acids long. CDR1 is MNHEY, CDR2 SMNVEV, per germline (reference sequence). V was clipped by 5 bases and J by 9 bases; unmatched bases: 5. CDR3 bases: TGTGCCAGCAGTCTACAGGGGGCGCGTTCACCCCTCCACTTT. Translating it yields CASSLQGARSPLHF.

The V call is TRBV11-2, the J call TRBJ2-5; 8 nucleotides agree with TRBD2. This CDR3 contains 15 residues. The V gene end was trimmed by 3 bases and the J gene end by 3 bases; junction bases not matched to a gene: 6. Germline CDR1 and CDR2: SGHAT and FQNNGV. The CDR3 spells CASSFGSGTKETQYF. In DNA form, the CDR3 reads TGTGCCAGCAGCTTTGGTAGCGGGACTAAAGAGACCCAGTACTTC. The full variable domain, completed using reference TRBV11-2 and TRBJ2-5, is EAGVAQSPRYKIIEKRQSVAFWCNPISGHATLYWYQQILGQGPKLLIQFQNNGVVDDSQLPKDRFSAERLKGVDSTLKIQPAKLEDSAVYLCASSFGSGTKETQYFGPGTRLLVL.

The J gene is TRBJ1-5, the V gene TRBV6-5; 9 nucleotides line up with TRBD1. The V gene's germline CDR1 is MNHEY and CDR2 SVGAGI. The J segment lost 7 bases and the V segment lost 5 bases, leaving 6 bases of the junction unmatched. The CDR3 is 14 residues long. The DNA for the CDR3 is TGTGCCAGCAGTCCGGGACAGGGCGGGCAGCCCCAGCATTTT. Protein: CASSPGQGGQPQHF.

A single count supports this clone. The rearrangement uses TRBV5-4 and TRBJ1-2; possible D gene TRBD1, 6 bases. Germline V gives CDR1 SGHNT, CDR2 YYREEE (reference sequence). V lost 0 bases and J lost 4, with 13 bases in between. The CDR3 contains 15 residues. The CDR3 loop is CASSLEGGLGYGYTF. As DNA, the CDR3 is TGTGCCAGCAGCTTGGAGGGGGGGTTGGGCTATGGCTACACCTTC.

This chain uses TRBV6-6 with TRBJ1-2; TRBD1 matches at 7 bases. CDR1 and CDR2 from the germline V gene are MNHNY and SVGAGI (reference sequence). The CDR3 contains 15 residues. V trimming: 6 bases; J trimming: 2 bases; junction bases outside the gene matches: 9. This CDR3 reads CASRPLGQENYGYTF. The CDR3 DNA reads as TGTGCCAGCAGACCACTAGGACAGGAGAACTATGGCTACACCTTC.

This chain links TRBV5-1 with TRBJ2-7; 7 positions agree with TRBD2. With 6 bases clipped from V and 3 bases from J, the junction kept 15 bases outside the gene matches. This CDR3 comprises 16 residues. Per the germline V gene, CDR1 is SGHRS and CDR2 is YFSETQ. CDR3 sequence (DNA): TGCGCCAGCACCCGGGGAGGGGCTAGCGGCAACTACGAGCAGTACTTC. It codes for CASTRGGASGNYEQYF.

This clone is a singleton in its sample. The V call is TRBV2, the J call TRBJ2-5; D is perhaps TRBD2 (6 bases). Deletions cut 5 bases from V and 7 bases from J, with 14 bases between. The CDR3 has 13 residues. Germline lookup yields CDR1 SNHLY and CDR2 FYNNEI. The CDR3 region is CASSPRGGGTQYF. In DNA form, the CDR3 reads TGTGCCAGCAGTCCCCGGGGAGGCGGGACCCAGTACTTC.

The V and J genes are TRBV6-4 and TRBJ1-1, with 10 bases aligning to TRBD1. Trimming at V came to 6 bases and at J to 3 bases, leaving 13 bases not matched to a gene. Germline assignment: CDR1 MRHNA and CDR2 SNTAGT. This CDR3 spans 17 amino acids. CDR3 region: CASRSTGGGSGHTEAFF. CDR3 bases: TGTGCCAGCAGATCGACAGGGGGCGGATCTGGTCACACTGAAGCTTTCTTT.

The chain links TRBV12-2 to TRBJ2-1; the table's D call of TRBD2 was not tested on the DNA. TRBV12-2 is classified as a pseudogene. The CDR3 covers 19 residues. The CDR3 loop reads CASRLSGLAGGPTYNEQFF. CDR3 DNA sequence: TGTGCAAGTCGCTTATCGGGACTAGCGGGAGGGCCGACCTACAATGAGCAGTTCTTC.